Listed below are T cell receptor beta chains from one sample, sequenced in a study of T-cell reconstitution after alpha-beta-depleted transplantation in children. TCRdb recomputed calls from the PCR reads with MiXCR, one row per CDR3 protein. Among more than 250,000 distinct CDR3 sequences, over 8% were seen once, and the ten largest hold about 9.5%. The specimen was PBMCs from the stem cell graft donor, collected from the stem cell graft. These receptors came from a human donor who donated a stem cell graft to a child with SCID. Each CDR3 is given with its conserved first and last residue. Fields, in order: V gene, D gene, clone size, J gene, CDR3 protein, CDR3 DNA. A D gene is named only where the DNA matches it firmly. The size field is filled for only some rows; it gives once, few, many or a size class.

v_call: TRBV7-2; d_call: NA; clone_size: NA; j_call: TRBJ2-7; cdr3_aa: CASRGDSLVYEQYF; cdr3_nt: TGTGCCAGCAGGGGTGACAGCCTAGTCTACGAGCAGTACTTC
v_call: TRBV4-1; d_call: NA; clone_size: NA; j_call: TRBJ2-1; cdr3_aa: CASSQESGINEQFF; cdr3_nt: TGCGCCAGCAGCCAAGAGTCAGGGATAAATGAGCAGTTCTTC
v_call: TRBV20-1; d_call: NA; clone_size: few; j_call: TRBJ2-7; cdr3_aa: CSAPGLRGEQYF; cdr3_nt: TGCAGTGCACCGGGACTTCGTGGCGAGCAGTACTTC
v_call: TRBV20-1; d_call: TRBD1; clone_size: many; j_call: TRBJ2-7; cdr3_aa: CSAREQNRGNYEQYF; cdr3_nt: TGCAGTGCTAGAGAACAAAACAGGGGGAACTACGAGCAGTACTTC
v_call: TRBV20-1; d_call: NA; clone_size: NA; j_call: TRBJ2-1; cdr3_aa: CSARPVSGEQFF; cdr3_nt: TGCAGTGCTAGACCCGTTTCTGGTGAGCAGTTCTTC
v_call: TRBV27; d_call: NA; clone_size: NA; j_call: TRBJ1-1; cdr3_aa: CASSKGRVMNTEAFF; cdr3_nt: TGTGCCAGCAGTAAAGGACGTGTTATGAACACTGAAGCTTTCTTT
v_call: TRBV7-2; d_call: NA; clone_size: few; j_call: TRBJ2-3; cdr3_aa: CASAPRGVLKTQYF; cdr3_nt: TGTGCCTCGGCCCCGCGAGGGGTTTTGAAGACGCAGTATTTT
v_call: TRBV24-1; d_call: NA; clone_size: few; j_call: TRBJ1-5; cdr3_aa: CATSDLNSNQPQHF; cdr3_nt: TGTGCCACCAGTGATTTGAATAGCAATCAGCCCCAGCATTTT
v_call: TRBV19; d_call: TRBD1; clone_size: few; j_call: TRBJ1-1; cdr3_aa: CASSRGPEAFF; cdr3_nt: TGTGCCAGTAGCAGGGGGCCGGAAGCTTTCTTT
v_call: TRBV2; d_call: NA; clone_size: NA; j_call: TRBJ1-3; cdr3_aa: CASSEDVGLYGNTIYF; cdr3_nt: TGTGCCAGCAGTGAAGACGTGGGTCTATACGGAAACACCATATATTTT
v_call: TRBV5-1; d_call: TRBD1; clone_size: few; j_call: TRBJ1-4; cdr3_aa: CASSLDPQGAEKLFF; cdr3_nt: TGCGCCAGCAGCTTAGACCCTCAGGGGGCTGAAAAACTGTTTTTT
v_call: TRBV28; d_call: NA; clone_size: many; j_call: TRBJ2-7; cdr3_aa: CASRDTATYEQYF; cdr3_nt: TGTGCCAGCAGGGACACCGCTACCTACGAGCAGTACTTC
v_call: TRBV20-1; d_call: TRBD1; clone_size: few; j_call: TRBJ2-7; cdr3_aa: CSAPGTDSYEQYF; cdr3_nt: TGCAGTGCCCCCGGGACAGACTCCTACGAGCAGTACTTC
v_call: TRBV12-3/TRBV12-4; d_call: TRBD1; clone_size: NA; j_call: TRBJ1-2; cdr3_aa: CASSSWTGRDYGYTF; cdr3_nt: TGTGCCAGCAGTTCGTGGACAGGGCGGGACTATGGCTACACCTTC
v_call: TRBV12-3/TRBV12-4; d_call: TRBD1; clone_size: many; j_call: TRBJ2-2; cdr3_aa: CASRTDRVNTGELFF; cdr3_nt: TGTGCCAGCAGAACTGACAGGGTTAACACCGGGGAGCTGTTTTTT
v_call: TRBV5-1; d_call: NA; clone_size: NA; j_call: TRBJ1-1; cdr3_aa: CASSLVGGSDMNTEAFF; cdr3_nt: TGCGCCAGCAGCTTGGTTGGCGGCAGTGACATGAACACTGAAGCTTTCTTT
v_call: TRBV5-6; d_call: NA; clone_size: few; j_call: TRBJ1-1; cdr3_aa: CASSLNLLMNTEAFF; cdr3_nt: TGTGCCAGCAGCTTGAACCTCCTTATGAACACTGAAGCTTTCTTT
v_call: TRBV5-1; d_call: NA; clone_size: NA; j_call: TRBJ1-2; cdr3_aa: CASSLGGDLSGYTF; cdr3_nt: TGCGCCAGCAGCTTGGGGGGAGACCTATCTGGCTACACCTTC
v_call: TRBV9; d_call: TRBD1; clone_size: NA; j_call: TRBJ1-2; cdr3_aa: CASSVGRTGPGYTF; cdr3_nt: TGTGCCAGCAGCGTAGGAAGGACAGGGCCTGGCTACACCTTC
v_call: TRBV11-2; d_call: NA; clone_size: NA; j_call: TRBJ2-7; cdr3_aa: CASSGSLYEQYF; cdr3_nt: TGTGCCAGCAGCGGATCACTCTACGAGCAGTACTTC
v_call: TRBV12-3/TRBV12-4; d_call: NA; clone_size: NA; j_call: TRBJ2-7; cdr3_aa: CASSAPGTRWEQYF; cdr3_nt: TGTGCCAGCAGTGCTCCGGGGACCCGCTGGGAGCAGTACTTC
v_call: TRBV12-3/TRBV12-4; d_call: NA; clone_size: many; j_call: TRBJ1-3; cdr3_aa: CASSFITVSLSGNTIYF; cdr3_nt: TGTGCCAGCAGTTTCATAACAGTTTCCCTTTCTGGAAACACCATATATTTT
v_call: TRBV7-8; d_call: TRBD1; clone_size: few; j_call: TRBJ2-1; cdr3_aa: CASSLNRGQDEQFF; cdr3_nt: TGTGCCAGCAGCTTAAACAGGGGGCAGGATGAGCAGTTCTTC
v_call: TRBV6-5; d_call: TRBD1; clone_size: few; j_call: TRBJ1-1; cdr3_aa: CASSYETGVNTEAFF; cdr3_nt: TGTGCCAGCAGTTACGAGACAGGGGTGAACACTGAAGCTTTCTTT
v_call: TRBV10-3; d_call: NA; clone_size: many; j_call: TRBJ2-2; cdr3_aa: CAISARVGTRNTGELFF; cdr3_nt: TGTGCCATCAGTGCCCGGGTCGGGACAAGAAACACCGGGGAGCTGTTTTTT
v_call: TRBV9; d_call: NA; clone_size: NA; j_call: TRBJ2-7; cdr3_aa: CASSPSSGDGSYEQYF; cdr3_nt: TGTGCCAGCAGCCCAAGTAGTGGGGACGGGTCCTACGAGCAGTACTTC
v_call: TRBV12-3/TRBV12-4; d_call: NA; clone_size: few; j_call: TRBJ2-1; cdr3_aa: CASKFPPNRASSHNEQFF; cdr3_nt: TGTGCCAGCAAGTTTCCCCCTAACAGGGCGTCGTCCCACAATGAGCAGTTCTTC
v_call: TRBV6-2/TRBV6-3; d_call: NA; clone_size: NA; j_call: TRBJ2-7; cdr3_aa: CASSRTGSLVREQYF; cdr3_nt: TGTGCCAGCAGTAGAACGGGGTCACTCGTCCGCGAGCAGTACTTC
v_call: TRBV5-1; d_call: TRBD1; clone_size: many; j_call: TRBJ2-3; cdr3_aa: CASSQKIGDRGTDTQYF; cdr3_nt: TGCGCCAGCAGCCAAAAAATAGGGGACAGGGGCACAGATACGCAGTATTTT
v_call: TRBV7-9; d_call: NA; clone_size: few; j_call: TRBJ1-5; cdr3_aa: CASSDDRTPPQHF; cdr3_nt: TGTGCCAGCAGCGACGACAGGACCCCACCCCAGCATTTT
v_call: TRBV5-1; d_call: TRBD1; clone_size: few; j_call: TRBJ2-5; cdr3_aa: CASIKAPGQEETQYF; cdr3_nt: TGCGCCAGCATCAAGGCACCGGGACAGGAAGAGACCCAGTACTTC
v_call: TRBV2; d_call: NA; clone_size: NA; j_call: TRBJ2-1; cdr3_aa: CASSNGQMYNEQFF; cdr3_nt: TGTGCCAGCAGTAACGGACAGATGTACAATGAGCAGTTCTTC
v_call: TRBV19; d_call: NA; clone_size: NA; j_call: TRBJ1-1; cdr3_aa: CASSRRGGMNTEAFF; cdr3_nt: TGTGCCAGTAGTAGAAGGGGAGGGATGAACACTGAAGCTTTCTTT
v_call: TRBV5-1; d_call: TRBD2; clone_size: many; j_call: TRBJ2-3; cdr3_aa: CASSAGTSGANTDTQYF; cdr3_nt: TGCGCCAGCAGCGCGGGGACTAGCGGGGCCAACACAGATACGCAGTATTTT
v_call: TRBV12-3/TRBV12-4; d_call: NA; clone_size: few; j_call: TRBJ2-7; cdr3_aa: CASSRPSGIYEQYF; cdr3_nt: TGTGCCAGCAGCCGCCCATCGGGTATCTACGAGCAGTACTTC
v_call: TRBV5-1; d_call: TRBD2; clone_size: many; j_call: TRBJ2-3; cdr3_aa: CASSDRLAGDLTDTQYF; cdr3_nt: TGCGCCAGCAGCGACAGACTAGCGGGGGACCTCACAGATACGCAGTATTTT
v_call: TRBV10-2; d_call: TRBD2; clone_size: NA; j_call: TRBJ2-1; cdr3_aa: CASSDPGTSGGSSYNEQFF; cdr3_nt: TGCGCCAGCAGTGACCCTGGGACTAGCGGGGGGAGCTCCTACAATGAGCAGTTCTTC
v_call: TRBV2; d_call: TRBD1; clone_size: many; j_call: TRBJ1-5; cdr3_aa: CASSPGTANQPQHF; cdr3_nt: TGTGCCAGCAGTCCCGGGACAGCCAATCAGCCCCAGCATTTT
v_call: TRBV18; d_call: NA; clone_size: few; j_call: TRBJ1-1; cdr3_aa: CASSPSSGPNTEAFF; cdr3_nt: TGTGCCAGCTCACCGTCATCGGGACCGAACACTGAAGCTTTCTTT
v_call: TRBV12-3/TRBV12-4; d_call: TRBD2; clone_size: few; j_call: TRBJ2-7; cdr3_aa: CASSPTRGLAEQYF; cdr3_nt: TGTGCCAGCAGTCCCACGAGGGGACTAGCCGAGCAGTACTTC
v_call: TRBV4-1; d_call: NA; clone_size: NA; j_call: TRBJ2-7; cdr3_aa: CASSQGPQEGEQYF; cdr3_nt: TGCGCCAGCAGCCAAGGGCCCCAAGAGGGCGAGCAGTACTTC
v_call: TRBV20-1; d_call: NA; clone_size: few; j_call: TRBJ1-3; cdr3_aa: CCALRSGEAAGNTIYF; cdr3_nt: TGCTGTGCTCTACGTTCAGGGGAAGCGGCTGGAAACACCATATATTTT
v_call: TRBV6-6; d_call: NA; clone_size: NA; j_call: TRBJ1-1; cdr3_aa: CASRGARNTEAFF; cdr3_nt: TGTGCCAGCAGGGGGGCCCGGAACACTGAAGCTTTCTTT
v_call: TRBV5-6; d_call: NA; clone_size: NA; j_call: TRBJ2-4; cdr3_aa: CASSLTRQVGVAKNIQYF; cdr3_nt: TGTGCCAGCAGCTTGACACGTCAGGTTGGGGTTGCCAAAAACATTCAGTACTTC
v_call: TRBV10-3; d_call: NA; clone_size: NA; j_call: TRBJ2-7; cdr3_aa: CAISENNGQGTMGYF; cdr3_nt: TGTGCCATCAGTGAGAATAACGGTCAGGGTACTATGGGGTACTTC
v_call: TRBV10-3; d_call: NA; clone_size: NA; j_call: TRBJ2-4; cdr3_aa: CAISESPGDIQYF; cdr3_nt: TGTGCCATCAGTGAGTCCCCGGGAGACATTCAGTACTTC
v_call: TRBV25-1; d_call: NA; clone_size: NA; j_call: TRBJ2-5; cdr3_aa: CASSEMPSGRALQETQYF; cdr3_nt: TGTGCCAGCAGTGAAATGCCCTCGGGAAGGGCCCTCCAAGAGACCCAGTACTTC
v_call: TRBV7-9; d_call: NA; clone_size: few; j_call: TRBJ2-1; cdr3_aa: CASSPTDKADNEQFF; cdr3_nt: TGTGCCAGCAGCCCAACCGACAAGGCCGACAATGAGCAGTTCTTC
v_call: TRBV6-6; d_call: NA; clone_size: few; j_call: TRBJ2-5; cdr3_aa: CASTPGKETQYF; cdr3_nt: TGTGCCAGCACCCCAGGAAAAGAGACCCAGTACTTC
v_call: TRBV7-9; d_call: NA; clone_size: few; j_call: TRBJ2-7; cdr3_aa: CASSGGTALLEQYF; cdr3_nt: TGTGCCAGCAGCGGGGGGACGGCCCTCCTCGAGCAGTACTTC
v_call: TRBV7-9; d_call: NA; clone_size: few; j_call: TRBJ2-1; cdr3_aa: CASSFAPGNEQFF; cdr3_nt: TGTGCCAGCAGCTTCGCACCGGGCAATGAGCAGTTCTTC
v_call: TRBV6-1; d_call: TRBD1; clone_size: few; j_call: TRBJ1-1; cdr3_aa: CASRQGALNTEAFF; cdr3_nt: TGTGCCAGCAGACAGGGGGCTCTGAACACTGAAGCTTTCTTT
v_call: TRBV9; d_call: NA; clone_size: many; j_call: TRBJ2-1; cdr3_aa: CASSVVVAPHNEQFF; cdr3_nt: TGTGCCAGCAGCGTAGTCGTCGCTCCGCACAATGAGCAGTTCTTC
v_call: TRBV25-1; d_call: NA; clone_size: few; j_call: TRBJ2-2; cdr3_aa: CASSPLPGNTGELFF; cdr3_nt: TGTGCCAGCAGTCCCCTTCCCGGGAACACCGGGGAGCTGTTTTTT
v_call: TRBV6-2/TRBV6-3; d_call: TRBD2; clone_size: few; j_call: TRBJ2-1; cdr3_aa: CASSRLAGGFYNEQFF; cdr3_nt: TGTGCCAGCAGCAGACTAGCGGGGGGCTTCTACAATGAGCAGTTCTTC
v_call: TRBV5-6; d_call: NA; clone_size: few; j_call: TRBJ2-2; cdr3_aa: CASSPLDSPTGELFF; cdr3_nt: TGTGCCAGCAGCCCCTTGGACAGCCCCACCGGGGAGCTGTTTTTT
v_call: TRBV5-5; d_call: NA; clone_size: NA; j_call: TRBJ2-1; cdr3_aa: CASSVDRSSYNEQFF; cdr3_nt: TGTGCCAGCAGCGTTGACAGGAGCTCCTACAATGAGCAGTTCTTC
v_call: TRBV24-1; d_call: NA; clone_size: few; j_call: TRBJ2-3; cdr3_aa: CATSDYEEDGTDTQYF; cdr3_nt: TGTGCCACCAGTGATTATGAGGAGGATGGCACAGATACGCAGTATTTT
v_call: TRBV5-1; d_call: NA; clone_size: few; j_call: TRBJ2-5; cdr3_aa: CASSWTVRETQYF; cdr3_nt: TGCGCCAGCAGCTGGACAGTTCGGGAGACCCAGTACTTC
v_call: TRBV6-2/TRBV6-3; d_call: NA; clone_size: NA; j_call: TRBJ2-7; cdr3_aa: CASTTGGYSYEQYF; cdr3_nt: TGTGCCAGCACCACCGGGGGCTACTCCTACGAGCAGTACTTC